Shown below are 20 T cell receptor beta chains from a single sample sequenced in a study of shared clonotypes between healthy human individuals. The method was immunoSEQ multiplex PCR; TCRdb's version includes in-frame clones alone and lacks a portion of them. The sample has about 1.5 million clones; about 96% are singletons. Input material: naive CD4+ T cells sorted from blood. Subset reported: CD45RA+ positively selected. The receptors shown here come from a man aged 25-45 years in good health.

The gene calls are TRBV9 and TRBJ2-1, with 10 bases fitting TRBD2. V was pared by 3 bases and J by 5 bases, with 8 bases of the junction left unmatched. Germline V lookup: CDR1 SGDLS, CDR2 YYNGEE. This CDR3 has 16 amino acids. The CDR3 DNA follows: TGTGCCAGCAGCGCCCCGGGACTAGCGATTAACAATGAGCAGTTCTTC. This codes for CASSAPGLAINNEQFF.

The V call is TRBV6-5, the J call TRBJ2-7; D may be TRBD1 or TRBD2 (5 bases each). Looked up from germline, CDR1 is MNHEY and CDR2 is SVGAGI. This CDR3 region has 16 residues. V dropped 2 bases and J dropped 2 bases, with 16 bases sitting between them. CDR3 nucleotide sequence: TGTGCCAGCAGTTACAATGGCCGGGACGCGCCCTACGAGCAGTACTTC. This gives the protein CASSYNGRDAPYEQYF.

The V and J genes are TRBV19 and TRBJ1-1; 7 bases are shared with TRBD1. The germline V gene has CDR1 LNHDA and CDR2 SQIVND (reference sequence). V lost 3 bases, J lost 0 bases, and 4 bases stayed unmatched. The CDR3 consists of 15 residues. For the CDR3, the DNA is TGTGCCAGTAGTATGAAGGGACAGATGAACACTGAAGCTTTCTTT. Its protein is CASSMKGQMNTEAFF.

Points on this clone: The sample has other DNA sequences that encode this CDR3 too. The chain is built from TRBV5-1 and TRBJ2-1, with TRBD1 as a possible D gene (6 bases). Trimming removed 0 bases from V and 4 bases from J, with 8 bases in between. The CDR3 totals 14 residues. Per germline, CDR1 SGHRS and CDR2 YFSETQ. The CDR3, as DNA: TGCGCCAGCAGCTTGGGGACAGAGTACAATGAGCAGTTCTTC. Protein: CASSLGTEYNEQFF.

Comment on this clone: The sample contains more than one DNA sequence encoding this CDR3. This chain connects TRBV11-2 to TRBJ2-1; no definite D call. Germline CDR1 and CDR2: SGHAT and FQNNGV. V dropped 1 base and J dropped 9 bases, with 4 bases sitting between them. This CDR3 comprises 11 residues. The CDR3 loop is CASSLAVEQFF. CDR3 nucleotide sequence: TGTGCCAGCAGCTTAGCAGTTGAGCAGTTCTTC.

V usage is TRBV6-5 and J usage is TRBJ2-5; perhaps TRBD2 as D (6 bases). Trimming removed 5 bases at V and 1 base at J, with 14 bases between. Germline-derived CDR1 and CDR2 are MNHEY and SVGAGI. CDR3 length: 15 amino acids. This CDR3 reads CASSPTGSSQETQYF. CDR3 sequence (DNA): TGTGCCAGCAGTCCAACCGGGAGTTCCCAAGAGACCCAGTACTTC.

This sequence joins TRBV4-3 and TRBJ2-7; maybe TRBD1 (7 bases). The CDR3 is made up of 17 amino acids. From germline, CDR1 is LGHNA and CDR2 YSLEER. V lost 0 bases to trimming and J lost 3 bases, with 18 bases between them. CDR3 loop: CASSQETWAGGLYEQYF. CDR3 nucleotides: TGCGCCAGCAGCCAAGAAACATGGGCAGGGGGACTCTACGAGCAGTACTTC.

Details on this clone: This specimen includes other DNA sequences encoding the same CDR3. V and J are TRBV29-1 and TRBJ1-1; D unclear. V gave up 3 bases and J gave up 1 base, with 9 bases separating them. Germline V gene data show CDR1 as SQVTM and CDR2 as ANQGSEA. CDR3 length equals 13 residues. CDR3 loop: CSVEGRTNTEAFF. CDR3 DNA: TGCAGCGTTGAGGGCAGGACGAACACTGAAGCTTTCTTT.

The V and J genes are TRBV9 and TRBJ2-1, with 8 bases that match TRBD2. Germline V gene sequence: CDR1 SGDLS, CDR2 YYNGEE. Trimming at V came to 2 bases and at J to 5 bases, leaving 6 bases not matched to a gene. The CDR3 has 15 amino acids. Written as DNA, the CDR3 is TGTGCCAGCAGCGTCGGAGCGGGGGCCGACAATGAGCAGTTCTTC. As protein: CASSVGAGADNEQFF.

The genes are TRBV5-1 and TRBJ2-2; D is ambiguous. The ends were cut back, 1 base at V and 5 bases at J, with 15 bases in the middle. The germline CDR1 and CDR2 sequences are SGHRS and YFSETQ. There are 16 residues in the CDR3. The CDR3 DNA reads as TGCGCCAGCAGCTTGATGAGGCCCGCGAGGACCGGGGAGCTGTTTTTT. Translated, it gives CASSLMRPARTGELFF. The complete variable domain, with remaining parts taken from reference TRBV5-1 and TRBJ2-2, reads KAGVTQTPRYLIKTRGQQVTLSCSPISGHRSVSWYQQTPGQGLQFLFEYFSETQRNKGNFPGRFSGRQFSNSRSEMNVSTLELGDSALYLCASSLMRPARTGELFFGEGSRLTVL.

This chain uses TRBV7-8 with TRBJ2-5; D is unclear. The CDR3 spans 11 residues. Germline CDR1 reads SGHVS; CDR2 reads FQNEAQ. V lost 2 bases and J 5 bases, leaving 3 bases between the germline ends. CDR3 residues: CASSLIETQYF. For the CDR3, the DNA is TGTGCCAGCAGCTTAATCGAGACCCAGTACTTC.

V is TRBV28 and J is TRBJ2-7; 10 nucleotides match TRBD1. V shed 8 bases and J 3 bases; nucleotides not matched to a gene: 7. The germline CDR1 and CDR2 sequences are MDHEN and SYDVKM. CDR3 length: 14 amino acids. DNA for the CDR3: TGTGCCAGCGGTCCGGGACAGGGGTTCTACGAGCAGTACTTC. This translates into CASGPGQGFYEQYF.

The chain links TRBV11-2 to TRBJ2-3; the match to TRBD1 covers 7 bases. Germline V CDR1 and CDR2: SGHAT, FQNNGV. Unmatched junction bases numbered 4, after V lost 2 bases and J lost 2 bases. The CDR3 length is 15 residues. The CDR3 DNA reads TGTGCCAGCAGCTTACCTGGGACAGCCACAGATACGCAGTATTTT. It specifies CASSLPGTATDTQYF.

The V gene is TRBV7-3, the J gene TRBJ2-1; 7 nucleotides agree with TRBD1. Germline trimming cut 5 bases from V and 2 bases from J; bases unmatched to any gene: 3. Germline V CDR1 and CDR2: SGHTA, FQGTGA. The CDR3 contains 14 residues. Written as DNA, the CDR3 is TGTGCCAGCAGCAAGACAGGGACCTACAATGAGCAGTTCTTC. It codes for CASSKTGTYNEQFF.

This chain uses TRBV5-1 with TRBJ1-3; D unresolved. The CDR3 totals 14 residues. Germline lookup yields CDR1 SGHRS and CDR2 YFSETQ. V was shortened by 5 bases and J by 4 bases, with 13 bases between the two germline ends. CDR3 nucleotides: TGCGCCAGCAGGGGCGGCAATTCCGGAAACACCATATATTTT. Its translation: CASRGGNSGNTIYF.

The chain combines TRBV5-1 with TRBJ2-7; D is possibly TRBD1 (6 bases). Trimming took 0 bases from V and 3 from J, leaving 16 bases between them. In germline, CDR1 is SGHRS, CDR2 YFSETQ. The CDR3 has 16 amino acids. The CDR3 nucleotides read TGCGCCAGCAGCTTGGCCGTCTCCGTACAGGGCTACGAGCAGTACTTC. Translating gives CASSLAVSVQGYEQYF.

This clone was observed once. This chain links TRBV28 with TRBJ1-1; 8 nucleotides align to TRBD1. There are 12 residues in the CDR3. V trimming: 6 bases; J trimming: 11 bases; junction bases outside the gene matches: 8. Germline V gives CDR1 MDHEN, CDR2 SYDVKM. This CDR3 reads CASSTGQVWAFF. The CDR3 nucleotides read TGTGCCAGCAGCACGGGACAGGTCTGGGCTTTCTTT.

The V and J genes are TRBV6-1 and TRBJ2-3; D call uncertain. Trimming took off 11 bases at V and 8 bases at J, with 14 bases between the two ends. The length of the CDR3 is 11 residues. Germline V gene sequence: CDR1 MNHNS, CDR2 SASEGT. The CDR3: CAARTATTQYF. CDR3 DNA sequence: TGTGCCGCCCGGACGGCTACTACGCAGTATTTT.

J is TRBJ2-2 and V is TRBV6-1; D perhaps matches TRBD2 (5 bases). The CDR3 is made up of 15 amino acids. The ends were cut back, 7 bases at V and 3 bases at J, with 15 bases in the middle. CDR1 is MNHNS and CDR2 is SASEGT in the germline V gene. CDR3 region: CASNPPGLYTGELFF. DNA for the CDR3: TGTGCCAGCAACCCTCCGGGGTTATACACCGGGGAGCTGTTTTTT.

This clone was observed once. V and J are TRBV29-1 and TRBJ2-4; D is unclear. V shed 4 bases and J shed 0 bases, with 7 bases lying between them. This CDR3 is built from 13 residues. Germline V gene sequence: CDR1 SQVTM, CDR2 ANQGSEA. In nucleotides, the CDR3 is TGCAGCGTTGTGAAACAAGCCAAAAACATTCAGTACTTC. Protein: CSVVKQAKNIQYF.